The rows below give T cell receptor beta chains drawn from one sample of a study of STAT5B mutations in CD4+ large granular lymphocyte leukemia. Data came from immunoSEQ multiplex PCR; TCRdb stores just in-frame clones and leaves some out. Of roughly 46,000 clones detected, approximately 83% appear once; the ten largest clones hold less than 0.4%. The sample consisted of CD4+ T cells from blood buffy coats. The receptors originated from a human donor in good health. Both conserved end residues are part of each CDR3. D genes are given only for firm matches. The size entry is marked missing in some rows and otherwise reads once, few, many or a size class.

size: NA; J: TRBJ1-4; D: NA; V: TRBV7-2; DNA: TGTGCCAGCAGCTTCAGGGCTAATGAAAAACTGTTTTTT; CDR3: CASSFRANEKLFF
size: few; J: TRBJ2-7; D: NA; V: TRBV19; DNA: TGTGCCAGTAGTATAGCAGGCGAGCAGTACTTC; CDR3: CASSIAGEQYF
size: NA; J: TRBJ1-1; D: TRBD1; V: TRBV7-2; DNA: TGTGCCAGCAGCCTACAGGGGCGTAACACTGAAGCTTTCTTT; CDR3: CASSLQGRNTEAFF
size: NA; J: TRBJ1-2; D: TRBD1; V: TRBV10-3; DNA: TGTGCCATCGGTACAGGGGTCGACTATGGCTACACCTTC; CDR3: CAIGTGVDYGYTF
size: NA; J: TRBJ2-5; D: NA; V: TRBV5-1; DNA: TGCGCCAGCAGCCAGGAGGTACAAGAGACCCAGTACTTC; CDR3: CASSQEVQETQYF
size: NA; J: TRBJ2-5; D: NA; V: TRBV5-1; DNA: TGCGCCAGCAGCTTGGAGGGCACCTCAAAAGAGACCCAGTACTTC; CDR3: CASSLEGTSKETQYF
size: NA; J: TRBJ1-1; D: NA; V: TRBV5-5; DNA: TGTGCCAGCACCCCGTCCCCGGGTAACACTGAAGCTTTCTTT; CDR3: CASTPSPGNTEAFF
size: NA; J: TRBJ1-1; D: TRBD1; V: TRBV6-5; DNA: TGTGCCAGCAGACAGGACAGGGCCGGCACTGAAGCTTTCTTT; CDR3: CASRQDRAGTEAFF
size: NA; J: TRBJ1-1; D: TRBD1; V: TRBV30; DNA: TGTGCCTGGAGTGTAAGGGCAGGGGGCCGGGGCACTGAAGCTTTCTTT; CDR3: CAWSVRAGGRGTEAFF
size: NA; J: TRBJ2-1; D: NA; V: TRBV7-9; DNA: TGTGCCAGCAGCTTAGCCGACTGGGGTGAGCAGTTCTTC; CDR3: CASSLADWGEQFF
size: few; J: TRBJ2-2; D: NA; V: TRBV5-4; DNA: TGTGCCAGCAGCCTGGGAGCGAACACCGGGGAGCTGTTTTTT; CDR3: CASSLGANTGELFF
size: NA; J: TRBJ2-7; D: TRBD2; V: TRBV12-5; DNA: TGTGCTAGTGGTGCCGAGCGGGGGTGGAGCTCCTACGAGCAGTACTTC; CDR3: CASGAERGWSSYEQYF
size: NA; J: TRBJ2-5; D: TRBD2; V: TRBV5-6; DNA: TGTGCCAGCAGCTGGCGGACTAGCGAACAAGAGACCCAGTACTTC; CDR3: CASSWRTSEQETQYF
size: NA; J: TRBJ2-1; D: NA; V: TRBV9; DNA: TGTGCCAGCAGCGTGGGGCTGGAGGGTGAGCAGTTCTTC; CDR3: CASSVGLEGEQFF
size: NA; J: TRBJ2-1; D: NA; V: TRBV6-5; DNA: TGTGCCAGCAGGCCCTTCCTAGCAGTTGAGCAGTTCTTC; CDR3: CASRPFLAVEQFF
size: NA; J: TRBJ2-7; D: TRBD2; V: TRBV5-1; DNA: TGCGCCAGCAGCTTACGCTCCGGACTAGCGGGGGCAACCTACGAGCAGTACTTC; CDR3: CASSLRSGLAGATYEQYF
size: NA; J: TRBJ1-2; D: NA; V: TRBV18; DNA: TGTGCCAGCTCACCTCAACCCGCAGGGACTAACTATGGCTACACCTTC; CDR3: CASSPQPAGTNYGYTF
size: NA; J: TRBJ2-3; D: TRBD2; V: TRBV27; DNA: TGTGCCAGCGTCCGGACTAGCGGGATGGATACGCAGTATTTT; CDR3: CASVRTSGMDTQYF
size: NA; J: TRBJ2-7; D: NA; V: TRBV19; DNA: TGTGCCAGTAGTATAGGTGGGGCGCTTTCCTACGAGCAGTACTTC; CDR3: CASSIGGALSYEQYF
size: NA; J: TRBJ2-1; D: TRBD2; V: TRBV9; DNA: TGTGCCAGCACCCGAGGCGGGAGGGTTGAGAATGAGCAGTTCTTC; CDR3: CASTRGGRVENEQFF
size: few; J: TRBJ1-2; D: TRBD1; V: TRBV11-1; DNA: TGTGCCAGCAGCCCGACAGGGGGACTAGCTAACTATGGCTACACCTTC; CDR3: CASSPTGGLANYGYTF
size: NA; J: TRBJ1-2; D: TRBD1; V: TRBV19; DNA: TGTGCCAGTACCCCGAGGGGGGACAGCCATGGCTACACCTTC; CDR3: CASTPRGDSHGYTF
size: NA; J: TRBJ2-1; D: NA; V: TRBV7-2; DNA: TGTGCCAGCAGCTTCCGTCCGGGTGCCTGGAGCTCCTACAATGAGCAGTTCTTC; CDR3: CASSFRPGAWSSYNEQFF
size: NA; J: TRBJ1-2; D: NA; V: TRBV10-2; DNA: TGCGCCAGCAGTGAGTCGAAGGGTGGCTACACCTTC; CDR3: CASSESKGGYTF
size: NA; J: TRBJ2-7; D: NA; V: TRBV28; DNA: TGTGCCAGCAGTTTGCCAGTCCCCTACGAGCAGTACTTC; CDR3: CASSLPVPYEQYF
size: NA; J: TRBJ1-1; D: NA; V: TRBV9; DNA: TGTGCCAGCAGCGCCGAAAGAGGCACTGAAGCTTTCTTT; CDR3: CASSAERGTEAFF
size: NA; J: TRBJ1-1; D: NA; V: TRBV19; DNA: TGTGCCAGTCTGCGCACAGGGAACATGAACACTGAAGCTTTCTTT; CDR3: CASLRTGNMNTEAFF